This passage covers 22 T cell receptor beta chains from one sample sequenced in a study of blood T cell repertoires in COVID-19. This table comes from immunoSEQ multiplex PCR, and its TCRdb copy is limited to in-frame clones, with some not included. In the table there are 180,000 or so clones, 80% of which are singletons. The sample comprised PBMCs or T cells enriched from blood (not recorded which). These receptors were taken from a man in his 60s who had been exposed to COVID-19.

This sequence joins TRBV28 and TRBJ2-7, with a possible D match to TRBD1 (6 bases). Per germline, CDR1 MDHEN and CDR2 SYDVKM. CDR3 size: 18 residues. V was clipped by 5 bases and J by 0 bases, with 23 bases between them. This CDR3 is CASSGGHRRGGYSYEQYF. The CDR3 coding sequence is TGTGCCAGCAGTGGGGGACACCGTCGAGGGGGTTACTCCTACGAGCAGTACTTC.

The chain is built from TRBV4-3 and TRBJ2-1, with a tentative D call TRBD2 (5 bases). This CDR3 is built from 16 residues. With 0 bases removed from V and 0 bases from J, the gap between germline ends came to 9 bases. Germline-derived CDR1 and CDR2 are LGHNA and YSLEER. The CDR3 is CASSQEVAGSYNEQFF. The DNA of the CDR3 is TGCGCCAGCAGCCAAGAGGTGGCGGGCTCCTACAATGAGCAGTTCTTC.

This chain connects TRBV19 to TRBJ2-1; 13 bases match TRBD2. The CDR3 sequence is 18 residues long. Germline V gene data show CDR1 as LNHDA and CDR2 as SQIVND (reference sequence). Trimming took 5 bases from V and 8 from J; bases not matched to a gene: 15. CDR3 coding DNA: TGTGCCAGTAGTCCCGGGACTAGCGGGATGCCGCCGCGTGATGAGCAGTTCTTC. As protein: CASSPGTSGMPPRDEQFF.

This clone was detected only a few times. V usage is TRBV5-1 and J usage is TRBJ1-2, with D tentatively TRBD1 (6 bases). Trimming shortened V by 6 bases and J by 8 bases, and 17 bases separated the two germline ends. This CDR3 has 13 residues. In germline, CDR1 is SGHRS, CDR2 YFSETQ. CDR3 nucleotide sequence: TGCGCCAGCAATCGGGAGGGGGGCACCGGCTACACCTTC. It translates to CASNREGGTGYTF.

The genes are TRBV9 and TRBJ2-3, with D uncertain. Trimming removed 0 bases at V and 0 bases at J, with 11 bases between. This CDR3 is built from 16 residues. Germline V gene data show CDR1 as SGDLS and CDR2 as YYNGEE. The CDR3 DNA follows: TGTGCCAGCAGCGTAGGGTCACTGATTAGCACAGATACGCAGTATTTT. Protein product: CASSVGSLISTDTQYF.

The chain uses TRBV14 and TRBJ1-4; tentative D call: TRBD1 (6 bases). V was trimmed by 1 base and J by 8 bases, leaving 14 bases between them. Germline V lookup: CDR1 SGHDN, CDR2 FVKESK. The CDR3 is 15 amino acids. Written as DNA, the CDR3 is TGTGCCAGCAGCCAAGGTACAGGGAGCCTAGAAAAACTGTTTTTT. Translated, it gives CASSQGTGSLEKLFF.

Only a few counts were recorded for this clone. The CDR3 sequence: CASSSGTGGYQETQYF. The CDR3 nucleotides read TGCGCCAGCAGCTCAGGGACAGGGGGTTACCAAGAGACCCAGTACTTC. The chain uses TRBV5-1 and TRBJ2-5; 11 bases align to TRBD1. J lost 0 bases, V lost 3 bases, and 4 bases had no gene match. CDR3 length: 16 residues. The V gene's germline CDR1 is SGHRS and CDR2 YFSETQ.

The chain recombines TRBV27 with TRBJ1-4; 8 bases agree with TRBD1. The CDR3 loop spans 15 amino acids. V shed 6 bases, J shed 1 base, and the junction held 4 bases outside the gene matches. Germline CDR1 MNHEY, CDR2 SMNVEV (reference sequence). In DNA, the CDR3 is TGTGCCAGCAGAGCGGACAGGGTAACTAATGAAAAACTGTTTTTT. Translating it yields CASRADRVTNEKLFF.

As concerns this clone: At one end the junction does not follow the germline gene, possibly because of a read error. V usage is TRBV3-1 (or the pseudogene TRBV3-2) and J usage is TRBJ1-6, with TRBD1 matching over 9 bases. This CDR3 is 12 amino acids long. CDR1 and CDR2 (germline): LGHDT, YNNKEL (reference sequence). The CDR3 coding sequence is TGTGCCAGCAGCCAGGCCGACAGGGGGTGCGCTTTT. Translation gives CASSQADRGCAF.

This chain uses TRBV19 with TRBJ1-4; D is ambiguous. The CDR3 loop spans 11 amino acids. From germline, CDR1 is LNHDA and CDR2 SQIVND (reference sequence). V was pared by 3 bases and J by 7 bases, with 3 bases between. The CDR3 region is CASSIGEKLFF. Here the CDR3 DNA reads TGTGCCAGTAGTATCGGTGAAAAACTGTTTTTT.

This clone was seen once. This CDR3 reads CASSTNPQGIPGELFF. CDR3 coding DNA: TGCGCCAGCAGCACAAACCCACAGGGGATACCCGGGGAGCTGTTTTTT. The V call is TRBV5-1, the J call TRBJ2-2, with TRBD1 matching over 7 bases. Germline loops: CDR1 SGHRS, CDR2 YFSETQ. CDR3 length: 16 residues. After removal of 4 bases from V and 6 bases from J, the junction contained 12 bases not matched to a gene. Complete variable domain (other parts from reference TRBV5-1 and TRBJ2-2): KAGVTQTPRYLIKTRGQQVTLSCSPISGHRSVSWYQQTPGQGLQFLFEYFSETQRNKGNFPGRFSGRQFSNSRSEMNVSTLELGDSALYLCASSTNPQGIPGELFFGEGSRLTVL.

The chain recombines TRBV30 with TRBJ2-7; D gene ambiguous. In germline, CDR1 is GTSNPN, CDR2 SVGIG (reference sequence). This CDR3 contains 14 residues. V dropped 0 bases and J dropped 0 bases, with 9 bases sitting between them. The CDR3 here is CAWSVRPSSYEQYF. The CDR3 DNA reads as TGTGCCTGGAGTGTACGCCCCAGCTCCTACGAGCAGTACTTC.

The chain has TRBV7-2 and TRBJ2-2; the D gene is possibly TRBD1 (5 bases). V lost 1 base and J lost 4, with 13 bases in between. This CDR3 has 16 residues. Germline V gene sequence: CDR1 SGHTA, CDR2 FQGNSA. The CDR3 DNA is TGTGCCAGCAGCTTAGAGTCGACAGTCACCACCGGGGAGCTGTTTTTT. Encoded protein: CASSLESTVTTGELFF.

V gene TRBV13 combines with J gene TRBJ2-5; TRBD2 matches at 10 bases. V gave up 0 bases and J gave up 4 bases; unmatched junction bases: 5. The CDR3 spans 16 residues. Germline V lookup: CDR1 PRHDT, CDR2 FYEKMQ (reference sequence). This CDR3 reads CASSLGSSGSRETQYF. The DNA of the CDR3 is TGTGCCAGCAGCTTAGGTTCTAGCGGGAGTCGAGAGACCCAGTACTTC.

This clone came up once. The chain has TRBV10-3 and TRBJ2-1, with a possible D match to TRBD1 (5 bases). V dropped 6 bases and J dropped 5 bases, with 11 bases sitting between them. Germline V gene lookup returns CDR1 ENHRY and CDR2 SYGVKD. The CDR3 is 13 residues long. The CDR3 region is CAIRIDSNNEQFF. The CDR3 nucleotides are TGTGCCATCAGGATCGACAGTAACAATGAGCAGTTCTTC.

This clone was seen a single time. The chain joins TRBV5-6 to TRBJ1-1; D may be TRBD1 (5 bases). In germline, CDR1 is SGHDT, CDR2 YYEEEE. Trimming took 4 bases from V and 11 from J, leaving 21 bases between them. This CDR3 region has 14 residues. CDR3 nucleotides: TGTGCCAGCAGCCTCCCCAGTGGGGGGGGTTCTGCTTTCTTT. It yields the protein CASSLPSGGGSAFF.

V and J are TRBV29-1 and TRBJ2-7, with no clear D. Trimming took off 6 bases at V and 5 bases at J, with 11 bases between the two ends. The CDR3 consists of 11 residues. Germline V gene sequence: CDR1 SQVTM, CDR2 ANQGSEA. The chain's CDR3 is CSVQVSNEQYF. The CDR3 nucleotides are TGCAGCGTGCAGGTCTCGAACGAGCAGTACTTC.

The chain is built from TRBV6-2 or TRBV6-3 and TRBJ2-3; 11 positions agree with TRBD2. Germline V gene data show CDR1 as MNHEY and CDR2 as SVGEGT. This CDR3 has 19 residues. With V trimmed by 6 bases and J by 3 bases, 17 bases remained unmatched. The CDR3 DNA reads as TGTGCCAGCAGCATTAGGTGGCTAGCGGGAGGACGACAGACAGATACGCAGTATTTT. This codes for CASSIRWLAGGRQTDTQYF.

The CDR3 spells CASSDGGVGEKLFF. The CDR3, as DNA: TGTGCCAGCAGTGACGGGGGGGTCGGTGAAAAACTGTTTTTT. V usage is TRBV6-1 and J usage is TRBJ1-4; TRBD1 might be the D (5 bases). In germline, CDR1 is MNHNS, CDR2 SASEGT. The CDR3 sequence is 14 residues long. With 3 bases removed from V and 7 bases from J, the gap between germline ends came to 12 bases.

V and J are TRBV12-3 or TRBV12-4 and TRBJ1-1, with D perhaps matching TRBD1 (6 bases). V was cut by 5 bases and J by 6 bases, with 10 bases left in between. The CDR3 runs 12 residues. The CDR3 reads CASSTNRAEAFF. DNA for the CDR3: TGTGCCAGCAGTACGAACAGGGCTGAAGCTTTCTTT.

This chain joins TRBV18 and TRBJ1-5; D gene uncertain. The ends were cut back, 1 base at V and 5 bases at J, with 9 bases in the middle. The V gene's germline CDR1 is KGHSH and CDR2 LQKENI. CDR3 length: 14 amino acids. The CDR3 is CASSPLSGDQPQHF. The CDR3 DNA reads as TGTGCCAGCTCACCACTCAGTGGAGATCAGCCCCAGCATTTT.

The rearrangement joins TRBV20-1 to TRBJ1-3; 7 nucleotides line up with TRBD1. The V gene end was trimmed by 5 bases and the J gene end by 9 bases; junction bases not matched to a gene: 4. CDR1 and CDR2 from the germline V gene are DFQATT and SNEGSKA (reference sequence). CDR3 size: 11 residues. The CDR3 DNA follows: TGCAGTGCTGCAGGGGACAGCACCATATATTTT. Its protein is CSAAGDSTIYF.